Sequencing of this T cell receptor beta chain was carried out in a study of human T cells and chemical hapten exposure. TCRdb re-analysed the RACE reads in MiXCR, keeping a single row per CDR3 protein. The data hold roughly 180,000 distinct CDR3 sequences, with about a fifth observed a single time. Time point: patch test 1, 2 weeks after DPC sensitization. Indicated treatment: therapeutic diphenylcyclopropenone sensitization with weekly scalp DPC. CDR3 size: 12 residues. V was cut by 6 bases and J by 3 bases, with 8 bases left in between. Germline V CDR1 and CDR2: ENHRY, SYGVKD. This chain joins TRBV10-3 and TRBJ1-1; D might be TRBD1 (5 bases). Specimen: whole blood, collected in connection with sensitization to the hapten diphenylcyclopropenone (DPC). This clonotype was sampled from a woman between 50 and 59 years old with alopecia areata. Some clones in this sample may be carry-over from other donors' samples. The CDR3 reads CAIRTTDTEAFF. In DNA, the CDR3 is TGTGCCATCAGGACGACAGACACTGAAGCTTTCTTT.